A single sample gave rise to the 23 T cell receptor beta chains below, sequenced in a study of blood T cell repertoires in COVID-19. Sequencing used immunoSEQ multiplex PCR; TCRdb keeps in-frame clones, though not all of them. The table lists roughly 50,000 clones, 89% of them singletons. What was sequenced was peripheral blood. The receptor source for this set is a woman aged 60 to 75 with active COVID-19.

V gene TRBV6-5 combines with J gene TRBJ2-3; 9 bases map to TRBD1. This CDR3 contains 14 residues. Germline V lookup: CDR1 MNHEY, CDR2 SVGAGI. With 6 bases clipped from V and 4 bases from J, the junction kept 5 bases outside the gene matches. CDR3 loop: CASRFTGGADTQYF. CDR3 nucleotides: TGTGCCAGCAGATTCACAGGGGGCGCAGATACGCAGTATTTT.

The chain has TRBV3-1 (or the pseudogene TRBV3-2) and TRBJ2-7; tentatively, D is TRBD1 (5 bases). Germline V lookup: CDR1 LGHDT, CDR2 YNNKEL (reference sequence). The CDR3 runs to 13 residues. V was clipped by 5 bases and J by 2 bases, with 10 bases between them. For the CDR3, the DNA is TGTGCCAGCAGCACCGGACATGCCTACGAGCAGTACTTC. It translates to CASSTGHAYEQYF.

The chain has TRBV7-9 and TRBJ1-4; no firm D call. Deletions cut 4 bases from V and 8 bases from J, with 8 bases between. Germline-derived CDR1 and CDR2 are SEHNR and FQNEAQ (reference sequence). This CDR3 has 12 amino acids. The CDR3 bases are TGTGCCAGCAGCTCAACAGTCGAAAAACTGTTTTTT. Translating gives CASSSTVEKLFF.

The chain combines TRBV11-2 with TRBJ1-1; a weak D match, TRBD1 (5 bases). Germline-derived CDR1 and CDR2 are SGHAT and FQNNGV. V was pared by 4 bases and J by 0 bases, with 6 bases between. This CDR3 contains 13 residues. The CDR3 DNA reads TGTGCCAGCAGCTCACAGGTGAACACTGAAGCTTTCTTT. Amino acid sequence: CASSSQVNTEAFF.

V usage is TRBV5-6 and J usage is TRBJ1-1; D gene unclear. V shed 0 bases and J shed 1 base, with 7 bases lying between them. This CDR3 has 14 residues. Germline values: CDR1 SGHDT, CDR2 YYEEEE. The CDR3 loop reads CASSLAEGNTEAFF. CDR3 coding DNA: TGTGCCAGCAGCTTGGCAGAGGGGAACACTGAAGCTTTCTTT.

The gene calls are TRBV18 and TRBJ2-5, with no clear D. The germline V gene encodes CDR1 KGHSH and CDR2 LQKENI. CDR3 size: 13 residues. Trimming pared 3 bases from V and 2 bases from J, leaving 7 bases between. CDR3 loop: CASSPGSQETQYF. DNA for the CDR3: TGTGCCAGCTCACCGGGCAGTCAAGAGACCCAGTACTTC.

This clone has a single count. The genes are TRBV6-2 or TRBV6-3 and TRBJ1-2; possibly TRBD1 for D (6 bases). Germline values: CDR1 MNHEY, CDR2 SVGEGT. This CDR3 spans 13 amino acids. V was shortened by 6 bases and J by 5 bases, with 13 bases between the two germline ends. As DNA, the CDR3 is TGTGCCAGCAGCTCCACAGGGCAATATGGCTACACCTTC. Amino acids: CASSSTGQYGYTF.

The chain is built from TRBV6-2 or TRBV6-3 and TRBJ1-2, with a tentative D call TRBD1 (6 bases). Per the germline V gene, CDR1 is MNHEY and CDR2 is SVGEGT. V lost 4 bases, J lost 8 bases, and 11 bases lay in between. There are 12 residues in the CDR3. The DNA for the CDR3 is TGTGCCAGCAGTTTTACAGGGTCCGGCTACACCTTC. The encoded protein is CASSFTGSGYTF.

This chain links TRBV18 with TRBJ1-6; the match to TRBD1 covers 7 bases. J lost 10 bases, V lost 2 bases, and 5 bases had no gene match. The CDR3 length is 14 residues. Germline assignment: CDR1 KGHSH and CDR2 LQKENI. The CDR3 spells CASSPTGEGSPLHF. The CDR3 coding sequence is TGTGCCAGCTCACCAACAGGGGAAGGGTCACCCCTCCACTTT. The full variable domain, rest sourced from reference TRBV18 and TRBJ1-6, is NAGVMQNPRHLVRRRGQEARLRCSPMKGHSHVYWYRQLPEEGLKFMVYLQKENIIDESGMPKERFSAEFPKEGPSILRIQQVVRGDSAAYFCASSPTGEGSPLHFGNGTRLTVT.

The V and J genes are TRBV3-1 (or the pseudogene TRBV3-2) and TRBJ2-2; no firm D call. Germline V gene sequence: CDR1 LGHDT, CDR2 YNNKEL (reference sequence). The CDR3 has 16 residues. The V end was cut by 0 bases, the J end by 4 bases, with 12 bases between. In nucleotides, the CDR3 is TGTGCCAGCAGCCAAGATAGGCTAAGAGGCACCGGGGAGCTGTTTTTT. It is translated as CASSQDRLRGTGELFF.

This chain links TRBV18 with TRBJ1-3; D gene ambiguous. CDR3 length: 12 residues. The V end lost 3 bases, the J end lost 4 bases, and 4 bases lay between the germline ends. The germline V gene has CDR1 KGHSH and CDR2 LQKENI. CDR3 loop: CASSPAGNTIYF. The CDR3 coding sequence is TGTGCCAGCTCACCCGCGGGAAACACCATATATTTT.

The V gene is TRBV7-3, the J gene TRBJ2-5, with a possible D match to TRBD2 (6 bases). The CDR3 sequence is 14 residues long. Germline V CDR1 and CDR2: SGHTA, FQGTGA. V lost 2 bases and J lost 2, with 9 bases in between. In DNA form, the CDR3 reads TGTGCCAGCAGCTTAGGGGGGATTCAAGAGACCCAGTACTTC. The encoded protein is CASSLGGIQETQYF.

This chain uses TRBV2 with TRBJ1-1; 8 nucleotides line up with TRBD1. Germline values: CDR1 SNHLY, CDR2 FYNNEI. Trimming took 6 bases from V and 4 from J; bases not matched to a gene: 7. The CDR3 is made up of 14 amino acids. CDR3 sequence: CASSQQGAATEAFF. CDR3 nucleotides: TGTGCCAGCAGCCAGCAGGGGGCGGCCACTGAAGCTTTCTTT.

The count of this clone is one. V and J are TRBV7-2 and TRBJ1-2; D is uncertain. V lost 4 bases, J lost 4 bases, and 10 bases lay in between. CDR1 and CDR2 from the germline V gene are SGHTA and FQGNSA. This CDR3 comprises 13 residues. This CDR3 reads CASSSDGGYGYTF. The CDR3 region has the DNA TGTGCCAGCAGCTCCGATGGCGGCTATGGCTACACCTTC.

V is TRBV6-5 and J is TRBJ2-1; 12 nucleotides match TRBD2. Germline V CDR1 and CDR2: MNHEY, SVGAGI. Losses at the gene ends were 6 bases for V and 6 bases for J; bases not matched to a gene: 6. The CDR3 contains 15 residues. The DNA for the CDR3 is TGTGCCAGCAGGCTAGCGGGGGGGCAGGGCAATGAGCAGTTCTTC. This gives the protein CASRLAGGQGNEQFF.

V usage is TRBV5-6 and J usage is TRBJ2-5; TRBD1 matches at 9 bases. The length of the CDR3 is 13 residues. Germline-derived CDR1 and CDR2 are SGHDT and YYEEEE. V lost 3 bases, J lost 4 bases, and 1 base stayed unmatched. CDR3 in amino acids: CASSWDRAETQYF. For the CDR3, the DNA is TGTGCCAGCAGCTGGGACAGGGCAGAGACCCAGTACTTC.

This rearrangement joins TRBV6-5 to TRBJ1-5, with 11 bases fitting TRBD1. Germline lookup yields CDR1 MNHEY and CDR2 SVGAGI. This CDR3 spans 15 amino acids. V lost 4 bases to trimming and J lost 3 bases; unmatched junction nucleotides: 2. CDR3: CASSWTGGHNQPQHF. CDR3 in DNA: TGTGCCAGCAGTTGGACAGGGGGCCACAATCAGCCCCAGCATTTT.

The gene calls are TRBV5-1 and TRBJ2-3, with a tentative D call TRBD2 (6 bases). The CDR3 loop spans 17 amino acids. V was clipped by 2 bases and J by 5 bases, with 21 bases between them. Per the germline V gene, CDR1 is SGHRS and CDR2 is YFSETQ. CDR3 in amino acids: CASSLGLEASVKDTQYF. For the CDR3, the DNA is TGCGCCAGCAGCTTAGGGTTGGAGGCTAGCGTAAAAGATACGCAGTATTTT.

CDR3 bases: TGTGCCAGCAGCTTAGGCCACGGGGGGGATGGCGGGGAGCTGTTTTTT. The encoded protein is CASSLGHGGDGGELFF. The chain combines TRBV11-2 with TRBJ2-2; 8 bases align to TRBD2. The CDR3 is made up of 16 amino acids. V was pared by 1 base and J by 7 bases, with 8 bases of the junction left unmatched. The germline V gene has CDR1 SGHAT and CDR2 FQNNGV.

V is TRBV4-1 and J is TRBJ2-1; 12 bases are shared with TRBD2. Unmatched junction bases numbered 7, after V lost 3 bases and J lost 4 bases. Per germline, CDR1 MGHRA and CDR2 YSYEKL. CDR3 length equals 17 residues. Here the CDR3 DNA reads TGCGCCAGCAGCCAGGACTCACTAGCGGGGGGTTACAATGAGCAGTTCTTC. This translates into CASSQDSLAGGYNEQFF.

The rearrangement uses TRBV4-3 and TRBJ2-3, with TRBD2 matching over 13 bases. Per germline, CDR1 LGHNA and CDR2 YSLEER. V gave up 4 bases and J gave up 4 bases; unmatched junction bases: 5. The CDR3 has 16 residues. As DNA, the CDR3 is TGCGCCAGCAGCCCCACTAGCGGGGGGGCGGCAGATACGCAGTATTTT. Translating gives CASSPTSGGAADTQYF.

The chain has TRBV9 and TRBJ1-3; D is uncertain. This CDR3 is 13 amino acids long. V was clipped by 0 bases and J by 4 bases, with 5 bases between them. Germline V lookup: CDR1 SGDLS, CDR2 YYNGEE. The DNA for the CDR3 is TGTGCCAGCAGCGTAGACCGGGGAAACACCATATATTTT. This sequence encodes CASSVDRGNTIYF.

This clone is deemed medium-sized. V usage is TRBV20-1 and J usage is TRBJ2-3, with D maybe TRBD1 (6 bases). Trimming removed 3 bases at V and 1 base at J, with 11 bases between. CDR1 DFQATT and CDR2 SNEGSKA come from the germline V gene (reference sequence). CDR3 length: 14 amino acids. CDR3 residues: CSASQGYGTDTQYF. The CDR3 DNA reads as TGCAGTGCTAGTCAGGGGTACGGCACAGATACGCAGTATTTT.